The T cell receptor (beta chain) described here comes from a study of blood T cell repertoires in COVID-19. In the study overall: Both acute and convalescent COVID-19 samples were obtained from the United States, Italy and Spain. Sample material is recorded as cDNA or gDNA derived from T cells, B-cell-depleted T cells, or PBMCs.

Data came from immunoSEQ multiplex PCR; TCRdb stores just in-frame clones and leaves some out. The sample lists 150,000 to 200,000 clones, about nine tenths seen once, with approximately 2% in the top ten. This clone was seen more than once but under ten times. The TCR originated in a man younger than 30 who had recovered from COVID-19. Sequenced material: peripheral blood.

CDR3 nucleotides: TGCGCCAGCAGCCCAACAGGGTTTGGTGGCTACACCTTC. Protein: CASSPTGFGGYTF. This chain links TRBV4-3 with TRBJ1-2; D is possibly TRBD1 (6 bases). The CDR3 spans 13 residues. The V end lost 4 bases, the J end lost 7 bases, and 13 bases lay between the germline ends. The germline V gene encodes CDR1 LGHNA and CDR2 YSLEER.